This T cell receptor beta chain was profiled in a study of spatial heterogeneity in lung cancer. Germline CDR1 reads MNHEY; CDR2 reads SMNVEV (reference sequence). V lost 6 bases and J 4 bases, leaving 15 bases between the germline ends. This CDR3 comprises 15 residues. MiXCR was run by TCRdb on the 5' RACE reads, yielding one entry per CDR3 protein. The sample contains under 5,000 distinct CDR3 sequences, 5.5% to 7% of which appear only once. Time point given: sample taken at primary tumor resection. Study conclusions and caveats: Intratumoral expanded alpha and beta TCR counts were found to track tumor mutation counts.

By share, this clonotype counts as medium-sized. Its antigen is not identified. This beta chain was picked up by a library intended for alpha chains and is off target, so its count carries little meaning. The specimen was lung tumor tissue, collected at surgery. The chain links TRBV27 to TRBJ2-2; maybe TRBD2 (5 bases). This TCR came from a male donor with early-stage non-small cell lung cancer. This CDR3 reads CASRETGNPTGELFF. The CDR3 nucleotides are TGTGCCAGCAGAGAGACCGGGAACCCCACCGGGGAGCTGTTTTTT.